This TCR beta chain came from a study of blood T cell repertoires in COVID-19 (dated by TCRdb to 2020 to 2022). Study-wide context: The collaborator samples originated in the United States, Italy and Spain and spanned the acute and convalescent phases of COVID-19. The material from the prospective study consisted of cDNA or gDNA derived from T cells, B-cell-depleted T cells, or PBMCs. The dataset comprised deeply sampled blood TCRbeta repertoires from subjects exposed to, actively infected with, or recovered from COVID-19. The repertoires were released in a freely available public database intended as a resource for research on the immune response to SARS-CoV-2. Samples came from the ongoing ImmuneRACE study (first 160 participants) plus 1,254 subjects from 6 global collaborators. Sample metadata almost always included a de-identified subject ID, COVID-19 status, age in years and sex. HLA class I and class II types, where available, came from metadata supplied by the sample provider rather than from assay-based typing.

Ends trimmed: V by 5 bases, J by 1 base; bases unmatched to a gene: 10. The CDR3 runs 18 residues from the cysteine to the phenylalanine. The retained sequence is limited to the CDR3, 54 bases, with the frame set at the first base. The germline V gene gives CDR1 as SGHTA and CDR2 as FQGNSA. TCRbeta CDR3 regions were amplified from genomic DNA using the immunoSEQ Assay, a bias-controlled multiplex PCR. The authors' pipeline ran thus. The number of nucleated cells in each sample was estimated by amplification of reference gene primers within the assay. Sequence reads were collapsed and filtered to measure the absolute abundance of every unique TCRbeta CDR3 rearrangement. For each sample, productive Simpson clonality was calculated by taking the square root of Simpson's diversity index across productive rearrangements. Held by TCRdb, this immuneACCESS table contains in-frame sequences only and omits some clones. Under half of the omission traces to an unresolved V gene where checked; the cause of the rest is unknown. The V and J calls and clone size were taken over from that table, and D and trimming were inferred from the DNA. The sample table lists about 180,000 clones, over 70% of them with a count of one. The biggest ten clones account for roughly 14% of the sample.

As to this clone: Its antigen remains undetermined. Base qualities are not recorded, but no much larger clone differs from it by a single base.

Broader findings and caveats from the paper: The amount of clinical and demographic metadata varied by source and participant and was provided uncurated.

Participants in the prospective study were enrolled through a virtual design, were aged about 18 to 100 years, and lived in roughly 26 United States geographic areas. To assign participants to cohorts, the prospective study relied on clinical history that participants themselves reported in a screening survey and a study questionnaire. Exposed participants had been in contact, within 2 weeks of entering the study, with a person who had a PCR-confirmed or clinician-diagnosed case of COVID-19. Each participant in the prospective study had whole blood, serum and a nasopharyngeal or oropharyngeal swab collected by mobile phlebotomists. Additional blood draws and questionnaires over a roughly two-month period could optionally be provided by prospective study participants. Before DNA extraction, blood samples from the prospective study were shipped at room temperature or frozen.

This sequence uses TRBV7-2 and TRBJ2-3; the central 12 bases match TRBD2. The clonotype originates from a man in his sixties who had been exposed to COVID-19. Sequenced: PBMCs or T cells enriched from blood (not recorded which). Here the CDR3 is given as CASSLITSGGWGTDTQYF. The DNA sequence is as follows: TGTGCCAGCAGCCTCATCACTAGCGGGGGGTGGGGCACAGATACGCAGTATTTT. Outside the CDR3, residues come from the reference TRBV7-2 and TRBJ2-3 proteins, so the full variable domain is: GAGVSQSPSNKVTEKGKDVELRCDPISGHTALYWYRQSLGQGLEFLIYFQGNSAPDKSGLPSDRFSAERTGGSVSTLTIQRTQQEDSAVYLCASSLITSGGWGTDTQYFGPGTRLTVL.